This T cell receptor beta chain was recovered during a study of T cell changes during pregnancy in multiple sclerosis. Germline V lookup: CDR1 SEHNR, CDR2 FQNEAQ (reference sequence). The V end lost 5 bases, the J end lost 11 bases, and 16 bases lay between the germline ends. The CDR3 is made up of 12 amino acids. Only in-frame clones appear in the TCRdb table, and some are missing; sequencing was by immunoSEQ multiplex PCR. The table includes under 90,000 clones, 80% to 95% detected once. The TCR comes from a female donor in good health, enrolled as a control in a pregnancy study. Sample: peripheral blood, taken after pregnancy. The chain has TRBV7-9 and TRBJ2-7; TRBD1 is a possible D gene (6 bases). The CDR3 spells CASSDTGKVEYF. For the CDR3, the DNA is TGTGCCAGCAGCGATACAGGGAAGGTTGAGTACTTC.